This T cell receptor (beta chain) was observed in a study of graft-versus-host responses after intestinal transplantation. Produced via immunoSEQ multiplex PCR; TCRdb's table is partial and in-frame only. The top ten clones hold more than 0.75% of a sample with fewer than 30,000 clones, approximately 83% of them seen once. Trimming pared 2 bases from V and 5 bases from J, leaving 9 bases between. Germline V CDR1 and CDR2: SGHVS, FNYEAQ. CDR3 length equals 13 residues. The material sequenced was PBMCs, taken nearly 470 days after intestinal transplant. The sequence came from a human patient who received an intestinal transplant, so some T cells may come from the graft donor. The rearrangement uses TRBV7-6 and TRBJ1-1; D is possibly TRBD1 (5 bases). CDR3 region: CASSLFKGTEAFF. The CDR3 coding sequence is TGTGCCAGCAGCTTATTTAAGGGGACTGAAGCTTTCTTT. Complete variable domain (other parts from reference TRBV7-6 and TRBJ1-1): GAGVSQSPRYKVTKRGQDVALRCDPISGHVSLYWYRQALGQGPEFLTYFNYEAQQDKSGLPNDRFSAERPEGSISTLTIQRTEQRDSAMYRCASSLFKGTEAFFGQGTRLTVV.